The source of this T cell receptor (beta chain) is a study of blood T cells in healthy people across ages. General study findings and limits: The donors' CMV status was not determined, possibly confounding changes in expanded clonotypes.

Germline V gene lookup returns CDR1 MRHNA and CDR2 SNTAGT. V lost 6 bases and J lost 4; bases outside the gene matches: 3. CDR3 length: 13 amino acids. Using a J-beta primer mix together with a sample-barcoded 5' primer, a second PCR was run for roughly 7 to 11 cycles. Tags on each cDNA molecule came from a template-switch adaptor with 12 random nucleotides. TCRdb re-called the 5' RACE reads with MiXCR, one entry per CDR3 protein. Of 800,000 to 1,000,000 distinct CDR3 sequences in the sample, around 48% were seen once. Regarding this clonotype: The target antigen is unknown.

Total RNA amounts of at least 6 micrograms were extracted per sample. V is TRBV6-4 and J is TRBJ2-3, with TRBD2 identical over 8 bases. The sequencing input was blood. The source is a man under 40 in good health. In DNA form, the CDR3 reads TGTGCCAGCAGCGGGGGGGCCGCAGATACGCAGTATTTT. Amino acids: CASSGGAADTQYF.